A selection of T cell receptor beta chains follows, all from one sample in a study of blood T cells in healthy people across ages. TCRdb re-derived calls from the 5' RACE reads in MiXCR, one entry per CDR3 protein. The sample records more than 1.4 million distinct CDR3 sequences, 40% to 50% being singletons. The sequencing input was blood. The receptors were gathered from a woman aged 18-29 years in good health. Each CDR3 is given with its conserved first and last residue. The D gene is left open where the match is weak. Clone size appears in some rows only: once, few, many, or a class for an expanded clone.

TRBJ1-1	NA	16	NA	TRBV5-1	CASGSNRARANTEAFF	TGCGCCAGCGGGTCGAACAGGGCTCGGGCAAACACTGAAGCTTTCTTT
TRBJ1-1	NA	13	NA	TRBV5-1	CASSKATGTEAFF	TGCGCCAGCAGCAAGGCGACAGGCACTGAAGCTTTCTTT
TRBJ1-2	NA	15	NA	TRBV5-1	CASRADVSSVYGYTF	TGCGCCAGCAGGGCGGATGTGAGCTCCGTCTATGGCTACACCTTC
TRBJ2-5	NA	14	NA	TRBV4-1	CASSQEGFRETQYF	TGCGCCAGCAGCCAAGAGGGGTTTAGGGAGACCCAGTACTTC
TRBJ2-5	NA	19	TRBD2	TRBV20-1	CSARGERGLAGPQGETQYF	TGTAGTGCTAGAGGGGAGCGCGGACTAGCGGGTCCTCAGGGGGAGACCCAGTACTTC
TRBJ2-7	NA	15	NA	TRBV9	CASSIDGRVDYEQYF	TGTGCCAGCAGCATTGACGGGCGGGTAGATTACGAGCAGTACTTC
TRBJ2-7	NA	15	TRBD1	TRBV5-6	CASSLVGDRANEQYF	TGTGCCAGCAGCTTGGTGGGGGACAGGGCCAACGAGCAGTACTTC
TRBJ2-7	NA	14	NA	TRBV7-2	CASSLEPGGYEQYF	TGTGCCAGCAGCTTAGAACCCGGGGGCTACGAGCAGTACTTC
TRBJ1-6	NA	16	NA	TRBV20-1	CSAGESGRGENSPLHF	TGCAGTGCTGGAGAAAGCGGCCGGGGAGAGAATTCACCCCTCCACTTT
TRBJ2-6	NA	17	NA	TRBV19	CASSSQDGRSGANVLTF	TGTGCCAGTAGTTCCCAAGACGGACGCTCTGGGGCCAACGTCCTGACTTTC
TRBJ2-7	NA	16	NA	TRBV11-2	CASSLGGPGSTYEQYF	TGTGCCAGCAGCTTAGGGGGGCCAGGGTCTACCTACGAGCAGTACTTC
TRBJ2-5	NA	15	NA	TRBV20-1	CSARDPTGQLETQYF	TGCAGTGCTAGAGATCCAACAGGGCAGTTGGAGACCCAGTACTTC
TRBJ2-7	NA	13	TRBD2	TRBV29-1	CSALAGYGYEQYF	TGCAGCGCCCTAGCGGGCTATGGATACGAGCAGTACTTC
TRBJ2-4	NA	15	NA	TRBV5-1	CASSLGGVAKNIQYF	TGCGCCAGCAGCTTGGGCGGGGTTGCCAAAAACATTCAGTACTTC
TRBJ1-3	NA	15	NA	TRBV5-1	CASSLATSSGNTIYF	TGCGCCAGCAGCTTGGCCACCAGCTCTGGAAACACCATATATTTT
TRBJ1-5	NA	16	NA	TRBV15	CATSRGGGLSNQPQHF	TGTGCCACCAGCAGAGGAGGGGGGCTCAGCAATCAGCCCCAGCATTTT
TRBJ1-2	NA	12	NA	TRBV25-1	CVSSEGSHGYTF	TGTGTCAGCAGTGAAGGATCCCATGGCTACACCTTC
TRBJ1-2	few	14	NA	TRBV6-6	CASSYSGENYGYTF	TGTGCCAGCAGTTACTCGGGGGAGAACTATGGCTACACCTTC
TRBJ2-7	NA	14	NA	TRBV15	CATSRATVAYEQYF	TGTGCCACCAGCAGAGCGACTGTAGCCTACGAGCAGTACTTC
TRBJ2-1	NA	16	NA	TRBV19	CASSIDYLLEDNEQFF	TGTGCCAGTAGTATTGACTACCTCTTGGAGGACAATGAGCAGTTCTTC
TRBJ2-1	NA	13	NA	TRBV6-1	CASSDYLTGSRFF	TGTGCCAGCAGTGACTACCTTACCGGGAGTCGGTTCTTC
TRBJ2-2	NA	13	TRBD1	TRBV20-1	CSAQGQGAGELFF	TGCAGTGCCCAGGGACAGGGGGCCGGGGAGCTGTTTTTT
TRBJ2-7	few	16	TRBD2	TRBV4-1	CASRIIAGGGIYEQYF	TGCGCCAGCAGAATCATAGCGGGAGGCGGGATCTACGAGCAGTACTTC
TRBJ2-4	few	17	NA	TRBV12-3/TRBV12-4	CASSFPPPELAKNIQYF	TGTGCCAGCAGTTTCCCTCCACCTGAACTAGCCAAAAACATTCAGTACTTC
TRBJ2-7	NA	15	NA	TRBV21-1	CASSPGTRPYNEQYF	TGTGCCAGCAGCCCCGGGACTAGACCCTACAATGAGCAGTACTTC
TRBJ2-3	once	17	TRBD1	TRBV4-1	CASSQALQGVGTDTQYF	TGCGCCAGCAGCCAGGCACTACAGGGGGTAGGGACAGATACGCAGTATTTT
TRBJ2-5	few	11	NA	TRBV24-1	CATGQQETQYF	TGTGCCACCGGACAACAAGAGACCCAGTACTTC
TRBJ2-5	few	13	NA	TRBV7-2	CASSSLLEGTQYF	TGTGCCAGCAGCTCCCTTTTGGAGGGGACCCAGTACTTC
TRBJ2-1	few	14	NA	TRBV6-1	CASSEVYDPGEQFF	TGTGCCAGCAGTGAAGTATATGACCCGGGGGAGCAGTTCTTC
TRBJ1-2	NA	13	NA	TRBV24-1	CATSDGLNYGYTF	TGTGCCACCAGTGACGGCCTCAACTATGGCTACACCTTC
TRBJ2-7	NA	16	TRBD2	TRBV5-1	CASSLTSGRANFEQYF	TGCGCCAGCAGCTTGACTAGCGGGAGGGCCAATTTCGAGCAGTACTTC
TRBJ1-2	NA	15	TRBD1	TRBV27	CASSSPGGAVYGYTF	TGTGCCAGCAGTTCCCCAGGGGGCGCGGTCTATGGCTACACCTTC
TRBJ2-5	NA	14	NA	TRBV28	CASSLIAGRETQYF	TGTGCCAGTAGTTTGATTGCAGGGCGAGAGACCCAGTACTTC
TRBJ1-1	NA	16	TRBD1	TRBV27	CASSLLGQGLDTEAFF	TGTGCCAGCAGTTTACTAGGACAGGGGCTGGACACTGAAGCTTTCTTT
TRBJ1-2	few	14	NA	TRBV7-9	CASSWEREDYGYTF	TGTGCCAGCAGTTGGGAGAGAGAGGACTATGGCTACACCTTC
TRBJ1-4	NA	16	NA	TRBV5-6	CARRTLAGAYNEKLFF	TGTGCCAGAAGGACTCTTGCAGGGGCCTATAATGAAAAACTGTTTTTT
TRBJ2-7	NA	15	NA	TRBV7-8	CASSLSGQALYEQYF	TGTGCCAGCAGCTTGTCCGGACAAGCCCTCTACGAGCAGTACTTC
TRBJ2-7	NA	14	NA	TRBV11-2	CASTPMGDVDEQYF	TGTGCCAGCACCCCGATGGGGGATGTCGACGAGCAGTACTTC
TRBJ1-1	NA	17	TRBD1	TRBV10-3	CAISESLGTGDDTEAFF	TGTGCCATCAGTGAGTCGCTTGGGACAGGGGACGATACTGAAGCTTTCTTT
TRBJ2-2	NA	14	NA	TRBV5-1	CASSLMSGVGELFF	TGCGCCAGCAGCTTGATGTCAGGGGTCGGGGAGCTGTTTTTT
TRBJ2-5	NA	16	TRBD1	TRBV27	CASSLLVTGVQETQYF	TGTGCCAGCAGTTTATTGGTGACAGGGGTCCAAGAGACCCAGTACTTC
TRBJ2-7	few	13	NA	TRBV20-1	CSARVGREYEQYF	TGCAGTGCCAGAGTGGGCCGAGAATACGAGCAGTACTTC
TRBJ1-1	few	14	TRBD1	TRBV10-3	CAISKQGENPEAFF	TGTGCCATCAGCAAACAGGGGGAGAACCCTGAAGCTTTCTTT
TRBJ2-2	NA	15	NA	TRBV20-1	CSATSRGAGTGELFF	TGCAGTGCTACTAGCCGGGGGGCTGGCACCGGGGAGCTGTTTTTT
TRBJ2-2	NA	14	NA	TRBV25-1	CASSEWAGTGELFF	TGTGCCAGCAGTGAATGGGCCGGGACCGGGGAGCTGTTTTTT
TRBJ2-1	few	12	NA	TRBV12-3/TRBV12-4	CASRLSEGEQFF	TGTGCCAGCAGGCTTAGTGAGGGTGAGCAGTTCTTC
TRBJ2-7	NA	15	NA	TRBV7-6	CASSLGFGDTYEQYF	TGTGCCAGCAGCTTAGGATTCGGGGATACCTACGAGCAGTACTTC